The 14 T cell receptor beta chains below all came from one sample that was sequenced in a study of blood T cell repertoires in COVID-19. The assay was immunoSEQ multiplex PCR, and TCRdb's table has in-frame clones only and misses some. The profile shows fewer than 400,000 clones, 80% to 90% of them singletons. Sequencing was carried out using PBMCs or T cells enriched from blood (not recorded which). The receptor set was obtained from a woman younger than 30 who had recovered from COVID-19.

The rearrangement links TRBV4-1 to TRBJ2-5; D call uncertain. The V gene lost 1 base and the J gene lost 5 bases, with 8 bases spanning the gap. Germline loops: CDR1 MGHRA, CDR2 YSYEKL. This CDR3 spans 13 amino acids. The CDR3 coding sequence is TGCGCCAGCAGCCAAGTTTTATTTGAGACCCAGTACTTC. Translation gives CASSQVLFETQYF.

This sequence joins TRBV19 and TRBJ2-1; 11 nucleotides line up with TRBD1. V gave up 10 bases and J gave up 8 bases; unmatched junction bases: 7. CDR1 is LNHDA, CDR2 SQIVND, per germline (reference sequence). The CDR3 contains 13 residues. The DNA for the CDR3 is TGTGCCACAGGGGGGACAGGGGGTGATGAGCAGTTCTTC. Translation: CATGGTGGDEQFF.

This chain joins TRBV7-3 and TRBJ2-2; a possible D gene is TRBD2 (5 bases). Trimming cost V 5 bases and J 5 bases, with 15 bases left between them. The CDR3 sequence is 15 residues long. CDR1 SGHTA and CDR2 FQGTGA come from the germline V gene. The CDR3 coding sequence is TGTGCCAGCAGCCCCGCGCGCACGGGGACCGGGGAGCTGTTTTTT. Its protein is CASSPARTGTGELFF.

This chain connects TRBV28 to TRBJ2-7; 9 bases agree with TRBD2. Germline loops: CDR1 MDHEN, CDR2 SYDVKM. This CDR3 is built from 14 residues. Losses at the gene ends were 3 bases for V and 4 bases for J; bases not matched to a gene: 4. Here the CDR3 reads CASSFLAGTYEQYF. The CDR3 region has the DNA TGTGCCAGCAGTTTCCTAGCGGGGACTTACGAGCAGTACTTC. Drawing the rest from reference TRBV28 and TRBJ2-7, the complete variable domain is DVKVTQSSRYLVKRTGEKVFLECVQDMDHENMFWYRQDPGLGLRLIYFSYDVKMKEKGDIPEGYSVSREKKERFSLILESASTNQTSMYLCASSFLAGTYEQYFGPGTRLTVT.

The V call is TRBV6-6, the J call TRBJ1-5, with no clear D. CDR3 length equals 12 residues. Germline CDR1 is MNHNY and CDR2 is SVGAGI (reference sequence). Trimming pared 6 bases from V and 6 bases from J, leaving 9 bases between. The CDR3 region is CASSLSAQPQHF. DNA for the CDR3: TGTGCCAGCAGCCTCAGCGCTCAGCCCCAGCATTTT.

The gene calls are TRBV2 and TRBJ2-2; 14 bases agree with TRBD2. After removal of 3 bases from V and 3 bases from J, the junction contained 12 bases not matched to a gene. This CDR3 has 20 residues. Germline CDR1 reads SNHLY; CDR2 reads FYNNEI. CDR3 nucleotides: TGTGCCAGCAGTGACGTATGGGGACTAGCGGGGGTTACCTACACCGGGGAGCTGTTTTTT. Translating it yields CASSDVWGLAGVTYTGELFF.

This chain connects TRBV4-1 to TRBJ1-4, with 9 nucleotides matching TRBD1. Trimming at V came to 3 bases and at J to 8 bases, leaving 10 bases not matched to a gene. The CDR3 has 16 amino acids. The germline V gene has CDR1 MGHRA and CDR2 YSYEKL. The CDR3 here is CASSHLRGDRDEKLFF. The CDR3 nucleotides are TGCGCCAGCAGCCACCTCAGGGGGGACAGGGACGAAAAACTGTTTTTT.

V and J are TRBV18 and TRBJ1-2; TRBD1 matches 9 bases. The V gene's germline CDR1 is KGHSH and CDR2 LQKENI. This CDR3 spans 18 amino acids. Trimming took 3 bases from V and 1 from J; bases not matched to a gene: 12. The CDR3 nucleotides are TGTGCCAGCTCACCGCAAGTGGGACAGGGAGGATTTAACTATGGCTACACCTTC. This sequence encodes CASSPQVGQGGFNYGYTF.

This clone was seen ten or more times. The chain's CDR3 is CASSPRQGSGNTIYF. In nucleotides, the CDR3 is TGTGCCAGCAGCCCCCGACAGGGCAGTGGAAACACCATATATTTT. The V call is TRBV11-2, the J call TRBJ1-3, with 7 bases aligning to TRBD1. Germline V CDR1 and CDR2: SGHAT, FQNNGV. The CDR3 has 15 amino acids. With 5 bases clipped from V and 3 bases from J, the junction kept 7 bases outside the gene matches.

In DNA, the CDR3 is TGTGCCACCAGCAGAGATGCGGGGCAAGAGACCCAGTACTTC. Its protein is CATSRDAGQETQYF. The J gene is TRBJ2-5, the V gene TRBV15; maybe TRBD2 (6 bases). There are 14 residues in the CDR3. Germline V lookup: CDR1 LNHNV, CDR2 YYDKDF (reference sequence). V was pared by 0 bases and J by 2 bases, with 7 bases between.

The CDR3 coding sequence is TGTGCCAGCAGCCCCCCGGCCGGGTTGAAAAGATATGGCTACACCTTC. Translation gives CASSPPAGLKRYGYTF. V and J are TRBV28 and TRBJ1-2; D remains ambiguous. The length of the CDR3 is 16 residues. CDR1 is MDHEN and CDR2 is SYDVKM in the germline V gene. Trimming removed 6 bases at V and 5 bases at J, with 22 bases between.

This clone was detected only a few times. The J gene is TRBJ2-2, the V gene TRBV27; 12 nucleotides line up with TRBD1. V lost 5 bases and J lost 4; bases outside the gene matches: 11. The germline CDR1 and CDR2 sequences are MNHEY and SMNVEV (reference sequence). CDR3 length: 18 residues. Here the CDR3 reads CASSSGTGGWAATGELFF. The DNA of the CDR3 is TGTGCCAGCAGTAGCGGGACAGGGGGCTGGGCGGCCACCGGGGAGCTGTTTTTT.

The table lists this clone with many counts. The rearrangement joins TRBV19 to TRBJ1-5; TRBD1 matches at 8 bases. The CDR3 is made up of 16 amino acids. Germline V gene data show CDR1 as LNHDA and CDR2 as SQIVND (reference sequence). With 0 bases clipped from V and 6 bases from J, the junction kept 7 bases outside the gene matches. As DNA, the CDR3 is TGTGCCAGTAGTATAGAGGGGGAGGACAGGGCTCAGCCCCAGCATTTT. This gives the protein CASSIEGEDRAQPQHF.

The genes are TRBV7-9 and TRBJ1-1; maybe TRBD1 (5 bases). The length of the CDR3 is 15 residues. Trimming cost V 1 base and J 6 bases, with 15 bases left between them. Germline CDR1 reads SEHNR; CDR2 reads FQNEAQ (reference sequence). The CDR3 region has the DNA TGTGCCAGCAGCTTAGGGCCCAGGGATTTCGCTGAAGCTTTCTTT. This sequence encodes CASSLGPRDFAEAFF.